The TCR beta chain under discussion was sequenced for a study of PD-L1 blockade in urothelial cancer. About the research overall: About 85% of the roughly 29 patients were men who had bladder-origin urothelial cancer.

Trimming stripped 6 bases from V and 4 bases from J, with 18 bases between. CDR3 length: 15 residues. The V gene's germline CDR1 is MNHEY and CDR2 SVGAGI. The investigators introduced synthetic TCR analog templates into each PCR as spikes. The assay was immunoSEQ multiplex PCR, and TCRdb's table has in-frame clones only and misses some. This sample has 45,000 to 50,000 clones, with about 87% found just once. Urothelial carcinoma, locally advanced or metastatic, affected the patients. The sequences come from PBMCs, collected around atezolizumab (anti-PD-L1) treatment. V and J are TRBV6-5 and TRBJ1-2, with unresolved D. This clonotype was obtained from a man at least 80 years old with urothelial cancer. CDR3 amino acids: CASRPGAGSTYGYTF. CDR3 in DNA: TGTGCCAGCAGGCCAGGTGCTGGTTCTACCTATGGCTACACCTTC.